Sequencing of this TCR beta chain was carried out in a study of shared T cell receptors in the human thymus. The CDR3 length is 14 residues. Germline V gene lookup returns CDR1 MGHRA and CDR2 YSYEKL. Trimming removed 7 bases at V and 2 bases at J, with 14 bases between. Sequencing was performed with immunoSEQ multiplex PCR; in TCRdb, only in-frame clones are kept and a portion is missing. The profile covers some 760,000 clones, with 80% to 90% appearing a single time and around 0.0099% taken by the ten largest. The sample also formed part of further work on human thymus T cells. This second study notes: Highly overlapping thymic repertoires among unrelated individuals were reported in related research.

The gene calls are TRBV4-1 and TRBJ1-1; D unclear. This receptor was taken from a girl in the first two years of life with a congenital heart defect. Sequencing used thymocytes. The DNA of the CDR3 is TGCGCCAGCAAGTTTTCAGCGATTAACACTGAAGCTTTCTTT. This encodes CASKFSAINTEAFF.